The 14 T cell receptor beta chains reported below all come from one sample, sequenced in a study of identical twins. TCRdb reprocessed the 5' RACE reads with MiXCR, giving one entry per CDR3 protein. The sample lists 1.5 million to 2 million distinct CDR3 sequences, about 30% seen once, with 0.25% to 0.3% in the top ten. Sequenced input: cord blood. The source is a newborn girl in good health.

A note on this clonotype: This could be a read error, since a much larger clone is one nucleotide away. The rearrangement joins TRBV10-3 to TRBJ2-3; 8 bases agree with TRBD2. Germline CDR1 reads ENHRY; CDR2 reads SYGVKD. The CDR3 runs 13 residues. CDR3 sequence (DNA): TGTGCCATCAGTAGCGGGAGCACAGATACGCAGAATTTT. As protein: CAISSGSTDTQNF.

This clonotype has a single count. The J gene is TRBJ2-7, the V gene TRBV7-9; 8 nucleotides line up with TRBD1. Germline CDR1 is SEHNR and CDR2 is FQNEAQ (reference sequence). V lost 5 bases, J lost 6 bases, and 12 bases stayed unmatched. The CDR3 is made up of 15 amino acids. CDR3: CASSPTPGGRGEQYF. The DNA for the CDR3 is TGTGCCAGCAGCCCGACCCCAGGGGGCCGGGGCGAGCAGTACTTC.

Note on this clonotype: Since a much larger clone is just one base distant, this may be a read error. The chain employs TRBV29-1 and TRBJ2-1; possible D gene TRBD1, 7 bases. The CDR3 has 14 residues. Germline CDR1 and CDR2: SQVTM and ANQGSEA. The CDR3 DNA reads as TGCGGCGTTGATGGGTCAGGGGGGTACAATGAGCAGTTCTTC. Its protein product is CGVDGSGGYNEQFF.

This chain joins TRBV4-1 and TRBJ2-4; D gene unclear. Between the trimmed V and J ends, which lost 0 bases and 13 bases, there was a span of 16 bases. The germline V gene has CDR1 MGHRA and CDR2 YSYEKL. The CDR3 is 14 amino acids. In DNA, the CDR3 is TGCGCCAGCAGCCAAGATCGTAGAAAGGAGATCCAGTACTTC. Translating it yields CASSQDRRKEIQYF.

This clonotype was observed at least ten times. The chain couples TRBV4-2 to TRBJ2-7; 7 nucleotides agree with TRBD1. CDR1 and CDR2 from the germline V gene are LGHNA and YNFKEQ. The V gene end was trimmed by 3 bases and the J gene end by 3 bases; junction bases not matched to a gene: 8. The CDR3 covers 15 residues. The CDR3: CASSHGDRELYEQYF. The CDR3 DNA follows: TGTGCCAGCAGCCATGGCGACAGGGAACTCTACGAGCAGTACTTC.

V is TRBV7-2 and J is TRBJ2-7; D gene unclear. Germline values: CDR1 SGHTA, CDR2 FQGNSA. V was shortened by 3 bases and J by 9 bases, with 6 bases between the two germline ends. This CDR3 comprises 10 residues. The CDR3: CASSFVGQYF. CDR3 sequence (DNA): TGTGCCAGCAGCTTTGTCGGGCAGTACTTC. The full variable domain, its missing parts supplied by reference TRBV7-2 and TRBJ2-7, is GAGVSQSPSNKVTEKGKDVELRCDPISGHTALYWYRQSLGQGLEFLIYFQGNSAPDKSGLPSDRFSAERTGGSVSTLTIQRTQQEDSAVYLCASSFVGQYFGPGTRLTVT.

The rearrangement joins TRBV12-3 or TRBV12-4 to TRBJ2-1, with TRBD2 identical over 9 bases. There are 14 residues in the CDR3. The ends lost 5 bases at V and 8 bases at J; junction bases unmatched: 7. As DNA, the CDR3 is TGTGCCAGCAGTATTGATATAGCGGGAGATGAGCAGTTCTTC. It encodes CASSIDIAGDEQFF.

This clonotype has a handful of counts. The rearrangement uses TRBV20-1 and TRBJ2-3; 10 nucleotides agree with TRBD2. The CDR3 is made up of 18 amino acids. Germline CDR1 reads DFQATT; CDR2 reads SNEGSKA (reference sequence). V shed 6 bases, J shed 0 bases, and the junction held 15 bases outside the gene matches. CDR3 DNA: TGCAGTGCCAACCCCGGGACTAGCGCTAAACCTAGCACAGATACGCAGTATTTT. Residues: CSANPGTSAKPSTDTQYF.

This clonotype was counted a few times. The chain joins TRBV4-2 to TRBJ2-3, with 9 nucleotides matching TRBD2. V dropped 8 bases and J dropped 6; count of bases not matched to a gene: 12. CDR1 is LGHNA and CDR2 is YNFKEQ in the germline V gene. The CDR3 spans 15 residues. The CDR3 here is CASGYWASGTDTQYF. The CDR3 nucleotides are TGTGCCAGCGGTTATTGGGCTAGCGGGACGGATACGCAGTATTTT.

The chain joins TRBV7-9 to TRBJ2-4, with 7 bases lining up with TRBD1. CDR1 is SEHNR, CDR2 FQNEAQ, per germline (reference sequence). The CDR3 contains 14 residues. V was pared by 7 bases and J by 1 base, with 4 bases of the junction left unmatched. The CDR3 here is CASIGTVAKNIQYF. In DNA form, the CDR3 reads TGTGCCAGCATCGGGACAGTGGCCAAAAACATTCAGTACTTC.

A word on this clonotype: Germline and junction disagree at one end, which may indicate a read error. The V and J genes are TRBV11-1 and TRBJ2-3, with D possibly TRBD2 on 5 matching bases. Germline V lookup: CDR1 SGHAT, CDR2 FQDESV (reference sequence). The CDR3 contains 21 residues. CDR3 sequence (DNA): TGTGCCGGCAGCTTAGCGTTGAATTGGGCTAGAAACCCTACCCGCACAGATACGCAGTATTTT. It translates to CAGSLALNWARNPTRTDTQYF.

The J gene is TRBJ2-5, the V gene TRBV5-1; TRBD2 matches at 10 bases. Germline V gene data show CDR1 as SGHRS and CDR2 as YFSETQ. The CDR3 is 19 amino acids. V dropped 0 bases and J dropped 2; count of bases not matched to a gene: 13. CDR3 region: CASSLGLAGAYLAQETQYF. CDR3 DNA sequence: TGCGCCAGCAGCTTGGGCCTAGCGGGGGCCTATCTCGCTCAAGAGACCCAGTACTTC.

With respect to this clonotype: A read error may explain this, as a much larger clone is one base away. The chain joins TRBV5-1 to TRBJ1-1, with a possible D match to TRBD1 (6 bases). The CDR3 covers 14 residues. The V end was cut by 4 bases, the J end by 0 bases, with 10 bases between. From germline, CDR1 is SGHRS and CDR2 YFSETQ. CDR3 nucleotide sequence: TGCGCCAGCAGCATGGACAGCATGAACACTGAAGCTTTCTTT. Encoded protein: CASSMDSMNTEAFF.

The V call is TRBV11-2, the J call TRBJ2-1; 9 bases line up with TRBD2. Germline lookup yields CDR1 SGHAT and CDR2 FQNNGV. V shed 5 bases and J 3 bases; nucleotides not matched to a gene: 14. The CDR3 length is 18 residues. The CDR3 DNA follows: TGTGCCAGCAGCGGGGGTGGGCTAGCGGGACCCATCTACAATGAGCAGTTCTTC. Amino acid sequence: CASSGGGLAGPIYNEQFF.